Sequencing of this T cell receptor (beta chain) was carried out in a study of long-term antiretroviral therapy in people with HIV. Whole-study results and caveats: Relative to control repertoires, HIV repertoires exhibited narrower CDR3 length ranges. Repertoire composition at all time points was dominated by clones that had expanded before ART.

Version v3.0 of the immunoSEQ assay was performed at survey level. It was about 35,000-50,000 T-cell genomes per sample that sequencing targeted. Sequencing was performed with immunoSEQ multiplex PCR; in TCRdb, only in-frame clones are kept and a portion is missing. The sample consists of about 25,000 clones, 85% to 95% of them appearing once. Germline V gene lookup returns CDR1 SGDLS and CDR2 YYNGEE. V was pared by 2 bases and J by 6 bases, with 7 bases of the junction left unmatched. The CDR3 sequence is 15 residues long. Points on this clone: Its antigen is unknown.

The material sequenced was unsorted PBMCs, taken 7.6 years after starting antiretroviral therapy. This TCR derives from a woman in her forties with HIV. This rearrangement joins TRBV9 to TRBJ2-2, with TRBD1 matching over 7 bases. The CDR3 region is CASSVLDRLAGELFF. CDR3 nucleotide sequence: TGTGCCAGCAGCGTCCTGGACAGGTTGGCCGGGGAGCTGTTTTTT.